This T cell receptor (beta chain) was retrieved from a study of shared clonotypes between healthy human individuals. Study-wide results and caveats: The generation probabilities recorded for non-shared clonotypes fell below those of clonotypes shared by all four donors. What rarefaction showed was incomplete sorted-subset sequencing despite large depth.

With respect to this clone: Its antigen is as yet unknown.

Trimming took off 2 bases at V and 6 bases at J, with 7 bases between the two ends. Germline assignment: CDR1 SGHTA and CDR2 FQGNSA. The CDR3 totals 12 residues. Assay: immunoSEQ multiplex PCR; the TCRdb copy retains only in-frame clones and omits some. This table holds 550,000 to 800,000 clones, under 80% found once. Sequenced material: memory CD4+ T cells sorted from blood. As for subset: CD45RA-negative fraction. The chain couples TRBV7-2 to TRBJ1-1; D gene ambiguous. The origin of this receptor is a woman in her 30s in good health. As DNA, the CDR3 is TGTGCCAGCAGCTTATCTGTTCCTGAAGCTTTCTTT. Protein: CASSLSVPEAFF.